The T cell receptor beta chain under discussion was sequenced for a study of blood T cell repertoires in COVID-19. Study-wide background: Samples of COVID-19 (acute and convalescent) were obtained from the United States, Italy and Spain. Nucleic acid was either cDNA or gDNA, and it came from T cells, B-cell-depleted T cells, or PBMCs.

J lost 6 bases, V lost 10 bases, and 5 bases had no gene match. Germline CDR1 reads LNHDA; CDR2 reads SQIVND (reference sequence). The CDR3 has 13 amino acids. Study processing details: Reference gene primers were amplified, and this amplification served to estimate nucleated cell counts. The method was immunoSEQ multiplex PCR; TCRdb's version includes in-frame clones alone and lacks a portion of them. D and trimming were read from the DNA, whereas the V and J calls and clone size are those reported in that table. The sample contains around 160,000 clones, about 88% of which appear only once. The specimen sequenced was peripheral blood. The V call is TRBV19, the J call TRBJ1-5; TRBD1 agrees at 11 bases. The sequence derives from a man aged 18 to 30 with acute or convalescent COVID-19. CDR3 in amino acids: CAMGQGDGQPQHF. The CDR3 nucleotides are TGTGCCATGGGACAGGGGGACGGTCAGCCCCAGCATTTT.